The T cell receptor (beta chain) described here comes from a study of T cell changes during pregnancy in multiple sclerosis. The protocol was immunoSEQ multiplex PCR, while the TCRdb copy is restricted to in-frame clones and leaves out a portion. Here the sample spans over 45,000 clones, about 90% being singletons. The CDR3 extends over 18 amino acids. Germline trimming cut 8 bases from V and 0 bases from J; bases unmatched to any gene: 15. Germline V gene lookup returns CDR1 SNHLY and CDR2 FYNNEI. Sequences were derived from CD4+ T cells from peripheral blood mononuclear cells, sampled after pregnancy. The V call is TRBV2, the J call TRBJ1-3; TRBD1 matches 8 bases. The receptor comes from a female donor with multiple sclerosis, enrolled in a pregnancy study. In DNA, the CDR3 is TGTGCCAGCGGTAGTCCCCTGGGACAGGCGAACTCTGGAAACACCATATATTTT. Its protein is CASGSPLGQANSGNTIYF. The full variable domain, rest sourced from reference TRBV2 and TRBJ1-3, is EPEVTQTPSHQVTQMGQEVILRCVPISNHLYFYWYRQILGQKVEFLVSFYNNEISEKSEIFDDQFSVERPDGSNFTLKIRSTKLEDSAMYFCASGSPLGQANSGNTIYFGEGSWLTVV.